Shown below are 27 T cell receptor beta chains from a single sample sequenced in a study of control samples from healthy donors and cancer patients. TCRdb's copy holds only in-frame clones and misses some; the assay was immunoSEQ multiplex PCR. The table records over 25,000 clones, more than 75% of them present only once. Sequencing was carried out using PBMCs. The receptors were gathered from a woman aged 40-49 years with lung cancer.

This clone was observed once. The J gene is TRBJ2-3, the V gene TRBV7-2; D may correspond to TRBD1 or TRBD2 (5 bases each). The CDR3 runs 15 residues. V was pared by 5 bases and J by 6 bases, with 18 bases between. From germline, CDR1 is SGHTA and CDR2 FQGNSA. For the CDR3, the DNA is TGTGCCAGCAGCCCCAGGACATCCCGGGGTGATACGCAGTATTTT. As protein: CASSPRTSRGDTQYF.

The table lists this clone with a count of one. The chain links TRBV11-3 to TRBJ1-1; D not resolved. V was shortened by 4 bases and J by 2 bases, with 5 bases between the two germline ends. Germline V gives CDR1 SGHNT, CDR2 YENEEA. This CDR3 comprises 12 residues. Written as DNA, the CDR3 is TGTGCCAGCAGCTCCGGAAACACTGAAGCTTTCTTT. Its translation is CASSSGNTEAFF. The variable domain in full, with the rest retrieved from reference TRBV11-3 and TRBJ1-1, is EAGVVQSPRYKIIEKKQPVAFWCNPISGHNTLYWYLQNLGQGPELLIRYENEEAVDDSQLPKDRFSAERLKGVDSTLKIQPAELGDSAVYLCASSSGNTEAFFGQGTRLTVV.

The chain joins TRBV4-1 to TRBJ1-2, with D possibly matching TRBD1 (5 bases). V was shortened by 6 bases and J by 3 bases, with 20 bases between the two germline ends. Germline V gene data show CDR1 as MGHRA and CDR2 as YSYEKL. This CDR3 is 16 amino acids long. The chain's CDR3 is CASRQAEEFPYYGYTF. Written as DNA, the CDR3 is TGCGCCAGCAGACAGGCAGAGGAGTTCCCCTACTATGGCTACACCTTC.

The rearrangement uses TRBV11-3 and TRBJ1-2, with TRBD1 identical over 7 bases. The germline V gene has CDR1 SGHNT and CDR2 YENEEA. V lost 5 bases to trimming and J lost 6 bases; unmatched junction nucleotides: 12. The CDR3 extends over 15 amino acids. CDR3: CASSPRRGLGNGYTF. In nucleotides, the CDR3 is TGTGCCAGCAGCCCCCGGAGGGGGCTGGGAAATGGCTACACCTTC.

This chain links TRBV10-2 with TRBJ2-1; TRBD1 or TRBD2 may be the D gene (5 bases each). The CDR3 is 13 amino acids. V was clipped by 5 bases and J by 7 bases, with 12 bases between them. Germline CDR1 is WSHSY and CDR2 is SAAADI. The CDR3 reads CASSPGPVNEQFF. In DNA, the CDR3 is TGCGCCAGCAGTCCGGGGCCCGTAAATGAGCAGTTCTTC.

This chain joins TRBV6-4 and TRBJ1-1, with a weak D call TRBD1 (5 bases). The V end lost 5 bases, the J end lost 5 bases, and 15 bases lay between the germline ends. CDR1 and CDR2 from the germline V gene are MRHNA and SNTAGT. The CDR3 is 14 amino acids. In DNA, the CDR3 is TGTGCCAGCAGTCCGGGGGGGGAGGGTACTGAAGCTTTCTTT. Its translation is CASSPGGEGTEAFF.

This clone came up a few times. The chain combines TRBV19 with TRBJ2-2; TRBD2 matches at 8 bases. J gave up 6 bases and V 7 bases, and 7 bases lay outside the gene matches. The CDR3 consists of 14 residues. The V gene's germline CDR1 is LNHDA and CDR2 SQIVND (reference sequence). The CDR3 loop reads CASIGTRTSGELFF. CDR3 in DNA: TGTGCCAGTATAGGGACTAGGACGTCCGGGGAGCTGTTTTTT.

The chain uses TRBV18 and TRBJ2-3, with TRBD2 identical over 8 bases. The V and J ends lost 3 bases and 3 bases, in that order; junction bases with no gene match: 11. Germline assignment: CDR1 KGHSH and CDR2 LQKENI. There are 17 residues in the CDR3. The CDR3 bases are TGTGCCAGCTCACCTACCCCCGCAAGCGGGGGAACAGATACGCAGTATTTT. It yields the protein CASSPTPASGGTDTQYF.

The chain uses TRBV7-2 and TRBJ1-1; possible D gene TRBD1, 5 bases. Germline V lookup: CDR1 SGHTA, CDR2 FQGNSA. The CDR3 has 15 residues. V lost 4 bases and J 1 base, leaving 13 bases between the germline ends. The CDR3 DNA follows: TGTGCCAGCAGCTCATCAGGGTGGGGGAACACTGAAGCTTTCTTT. Translating it yields CASSSSGWGNTEAFF. Filled out from reference TRBV7-2 and TRBJ1-1, the complete variable domain reads GAGVSQSPSNKVTEKGKDVELRCDPISGHTALYWYRQSLGQGLEFLIYFQGNSAPDKSGLPSDRFSAERTGGSVSTLTIQRTQQEDSAVYLCASSSSGWGNTEAFFGQGTRLTVV.

The chain couples TRBV7-3 to TRBJ1-6; 9 bases map to TRBD1. With 5 bases clipped from V and 7 bases from J, the junction kept 6 bases outside the gene matches. Germline loops: CDR1 SGHTA, CDR2 FQGTGA. The CDR3 runs 15 residues. CDR3 in DNA: TGTGCCAGCAGCCCGACAGGGGGTCGGAATTCACCCCTCCACTTT. This encodes CASSPTGGRNSPLHF.

This chain uses TRBV7-9 with TRBJ2-5, with D unclear. Deletions cut 6 bases from V and 3 bases from J, with 5 bases between. Germline loops: CDR1 SEHNR, CDR2 FQNEAQ (reference sequence). The CDR3 is 11 amino acids. Written as DNA, the CDR3 is TGTGCCAGCAGTTCAAAAGAGACCCAGTACTTC. Encoded protein: CASSSKETQYF. Using reference TRBV7-9 and TRBJ2-5 for the parts outside the CDR3, the full variable domain is DTGVSQNPRHKITKRGQNVTFRCDPISEHNRLYWYRQTLGQGPEFLTYFQNEAQLEKSRLLSDRFSAERPKGSFSTLEIQRTEQGDSAMYLCASSSKETQYFGPGTRLLVL.

The rearrangement uses TRBV5-1 and TRBJ2-1; 8 positions agree with TRBD1. Germline values: CDR1 SGHRS, CDR2 YFSETQ. The CDR3 extends over 14 amino acids. After removal of 6 bases from V and 3 bases from J, the junction contained 5 bases not matched to a gene. The CDR3 protein is CASKTGQGYNEQFF. CDR3 nucleotides: TGCGCCAGCAAAACTGGACAGGGCTACAATGAGCAGTTCTTC.

The chain couples TRBV11-3 to TRBJ2-3, with 8 bases fitting TRBD1. This CDR3 contains 14 residues. CDR1 and CDR2 (germline): SGHNT, YENEEA. V lost 5 bases, J lost 4 bases, and 5 bases stayed unmatched. The CDR3, as DNA: TGTGCCAGCAGCCGGGACAGGCCCTCAGATACGCAGTATTTT. Amino acids: CASSRDRPSDTQYF.

The rearrangement joins TRBV28 to TRBJ1-1; D is possibly TRBD1 (5 bases). Germline CDR1 and CDR2: MDHEN and SYDVKM. V was pared by 5 bases and J by 4 bases, with 11 bases between. The CDR3 is 13 amino acids. The CDR3 here is CASSPGISTEAFF. The CDR3 nucleotides read TGTGCCAGCAGTCCAGGGATTAGCACTGAAGCTTTCTTT.

The gene calls are TRBV9 and TRBJ1-2; the D gene is possibly TRBD1 (6 bases). This CDR3 spans 13 amino acids. The germline V gene has CDR1 SGDLS and CDR2 YYNGEE. V was cut by 1 base and J by 8 bases, with 12 bases left in between. The CDR3 DNA is TGTGCCAGCAGCGTATCGGGGGCCGGGGGCTACACCTTC. It translates to CASSVSGAGGYTF.

J is TRBJ2-2 and V is TRBV2; TRBD1 matches at 8 bases. There are 15 residues in the CDR3. Germline CDR1 reads SNHLY; CDR2 reads FYNNEI. After removal of 5 bases from V and 4 bases from J, the junction contained 6 bases not matched to a gene. This CDR3 is CASSRDRPSTGELFF. The CDR3, as DNA: TGTGCCAGCAGTAGGGACAGGCCGAGCACCGGGGAGCTGTTTTTT.

This clone turned up a few times. The chain couples TRBV5-4 to TRBJ2-7; 9 nucleotides align to TRBD1. This CDR3 comprises 14 residues. Germline CDR1 is SGHNT and CDR2 is YYREEE (reference sequence). V lost 4 bases to trimming and J lost 3 bases; unmatched junction nucleotides: 5. The CDR3 loop reads CASSGMDRGYEQYF. DNA for the CDR3: TGTGCCAGCAGCGGTATGGACAGGGGCTACGAGCAGTACTTC.

The rearrangement uses TRBV5-1 and TRBJ1-1, with TRBD1 identical over 10 bases. The V gene's germline CDR1 is SGHRS and CDR2 YFSETQ. This CDR3 comprises 17 residues. Germline trimming cut 0 bases from V and 0 bases from J; bases unmatched to any gene: 5. This CDR3 is CASSLGTGGTLNTEAFF. The DNA of the CDR3 is TGCGCCAGCAGCTTGGGGACAGGGGGAACTTTGAACACTGAAGCTTTCTTT. The full variable domain, its missing parts supplied by reference TRBV5-1 and TRBJ1-1, is KAGVTQTPRYLIKTRGQQVTLSCSPISGHRSVSWYQQTPGQGLQFLFEYFSETQRNKGNFPGRFSGRQFSNSRSEMNVSTLELGDSALYLCASSLGTGGTLNTEAFFGQGTRLTVV.

The V call is TRBV4-3, the J call TRBJ1-1; no reliable D call. Per germline, CDR1 LGHNA and CDR2 YSLEER. With 0 bases removed from V and 2 bases from J, the gap between germline ends came to 16 bases. The CDR3 spans 17 residues. CDR3: CASSQDYSPAKNTEAFF. The CDR3 DNA sequence: TGCGCCAGCAGCCAAGATTATTCCCCGGCTAAAAACACTGAAGCTTTCTTT.

The chain couples TRBV30 to TRBJ2-7, with TRBD1 matching over 7 bases. The junction had 8 bases not matched to a gene; V was cut back by 3 bases and J by 3 bases. CDR1 and CDR2 (germline): GTSNPN, SVGIG (reference sequence). This CDR3 contains 14 residues. CDR3: CAWRGTARNYEQYF. The DNA for the CDR3 is TGTGCCTGGAGGGGGACAGCCCGAAACTACGAGCAGTACTTC.

This clone was seen just once. This chain links TRBV7-7 with TRBJ2-5; weak D call: TRBD2 (5 bases). CDR1 and CDR2 (germline): SSHAT, FNYEAQ (reference sequence). Deletions cut 4 bases from V and 4 bases from J, with 16 bases between. This CDR3 has 15 amino acids. CDR3 bases: TGTGCCAGCAGCTCAGGAGGTGGAGGTGCAGAGACCCAGTACTTC. This encodes CASSSGGGGAETQYF.

This chain connects TRBV5-4 to TRBJ2-7, with D uncertain. V lost 4 bases, J lost 0 bases, and 2 bases lay in between. Germline assignment: CDR1 SGHNT and CDR2 YYREEE (reference sequence). The CDR3 sequence is 11 residues long. CDR3 protein: CASSGSYEQYF. In nucleotides, the CDR3 is TGTGCCAGCAGCGGCTCCTACGAGCAGTACTTC. Supplemented by reference TRBV5-4 and TRBJ2-7, the full variable domain reads ETGVTQSPTHLIKTRGQQVTLRCSSQSGHNTVSWYQQALGQGPQFIFQYYREEENGRGNFPPRFSGLQFPNYSSELNVNALELDDSALYLCASSGSYEQYFGPGTRLTVT.

CDR3 protein: CASSQDMGTGHLGYTF. Written as DNA, the CDR3 is TGTGCCAGCAGCCAAGATATGGGGACAGGACATTTGGGCTACACCTTC. This chain uses TRBV3-1 (or the pseudogene TRBV3-2) with TRBJ1-2; 8 bases match TRBD1. The V gene's germline CDR1 is LGHDT and CDR2 YNNKEL (reference sequence). The CDR3 has 16 residues. V was clipped by 0 bases and J by 8 bases; unmatched bases: 11.

This clone has only one observation. The chain couples TRBV6-1 to TRBJ1-1; D not resolved. CDR3 length: 15 amino acids. CDR1 and CDR2 from the germline V gene are MNHNS and SASEGT. The ends were cut back, 2 bases at V and 7 bases at J, with 17 bases in the middle. The CDR3 region is CASSETPEGRGEAFF. For the CDR3, the DNA is TGTGCCAGCAGTGAAACTCCCGAGGGCCGGGGTGAAGCTTTCTTT.

J is TRBJ2-2 and V is TRBV18; perhaps TRBD1 as D (5 bases). The V end lost 6 bases, the J end lost 0 bases, and 8 bases lay between the germline ends. This CDR3 has 14 residues. Germline CDR1 KGHSH, CDR2 LQKENI. The CDR3 DNA is TGTGCCAGCTCGACAGCGACGAACACCGGGGAGCTGTTTTTT. The encoded protein is CASSTATNTGELFF. Based on the CDR3 plus reference TRBV18 and TRBJ2-2, the full variable domain is NAGVMQNPRHLVRRRGQEARLRCSPMKGHSHVYWYRQLPEEGLKFMVYLQKENIIDESGMPKERFSAEFPKEGPSILRIQQVVRGDSAAYFCASSTATNTGELFFGEGSRLTVL.

V gene TRBV12-3 or TRBV12-4 combines with J gene TRBJ1-1; no clear D. The V gene lost 2 bases and the J gene lost 5 bases, with 3 bases spanning the gap. The CDR3 sequence is 11 residues long. CDR3 sequence (DNA): TGTGCCAGCAGTTTACAGACTGAAGCTTTCTTT. This translates into CASSLQTEAFF.

The chain carries TRBV9 and TRBJ2-1; TRBD2 matches at 11 bases. Germline trimming cut 0 bases from V and 7 bases from J; bases unmatched to any gene: 3. Germline-derived CDR1 and CDR2 are SGDLS and YYNGEE. This CDR3 is 15 amino acids long. In DNA form, the CDR3 reads TGTGCCAGCAGCGTAGATCTAGCGGGGGGAAATGAGCAGTTCTTC. Residues: CASSVDLAGGNEQFF.